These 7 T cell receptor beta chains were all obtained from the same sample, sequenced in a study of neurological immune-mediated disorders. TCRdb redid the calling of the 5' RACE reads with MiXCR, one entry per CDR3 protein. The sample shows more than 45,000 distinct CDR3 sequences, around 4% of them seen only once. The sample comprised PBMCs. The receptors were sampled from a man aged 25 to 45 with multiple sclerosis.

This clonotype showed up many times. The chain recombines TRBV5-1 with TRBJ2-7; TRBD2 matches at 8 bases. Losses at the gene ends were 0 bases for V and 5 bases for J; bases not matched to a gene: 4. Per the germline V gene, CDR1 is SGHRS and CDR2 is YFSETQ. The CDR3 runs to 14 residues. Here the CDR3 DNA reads TGCGCCAGCAGCTTGGCGGGGGGGTCCGACGAGCAGTACTTC. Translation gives CASSLAGGSDEQYF.

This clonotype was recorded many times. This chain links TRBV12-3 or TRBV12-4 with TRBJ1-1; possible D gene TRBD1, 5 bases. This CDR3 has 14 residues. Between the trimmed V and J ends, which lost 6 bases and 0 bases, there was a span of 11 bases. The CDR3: CASSRTFMNTEAFF. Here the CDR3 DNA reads TGTGCCAGCAGCCGGACATTTATGAACACTGAAGCTTTCTTT.

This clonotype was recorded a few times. In DNA, the CDR3 is TGCAGTTCCTATAGCGGGGGGGCCCGGGACACAGATACGCAGTATTTT. Its protein product is CSSYSGGARDTDTQYF. V gene TRBV20-1 combines with J gene TRBJ2-3, with 11 nucleotides matching TRBD2. Germline assignment: CDR1 DFQATT and CDR2 SNEGSKA (reference sequence). J lost 2 bases, V lost 8 bases, and 12 bases had no gene match. The CDR3 has 16 amino acids.

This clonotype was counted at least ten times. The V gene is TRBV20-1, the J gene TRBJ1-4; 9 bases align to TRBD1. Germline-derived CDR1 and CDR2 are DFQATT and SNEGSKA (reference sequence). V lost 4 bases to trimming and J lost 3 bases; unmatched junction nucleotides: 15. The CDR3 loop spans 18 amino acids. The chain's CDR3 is CSATSPGQGGGANEKLFF. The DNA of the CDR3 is TGCAGTGCTACTTCCCCGGGACAGGGCGGAGGGGCTAATGAAAAACTGTTTTTT.

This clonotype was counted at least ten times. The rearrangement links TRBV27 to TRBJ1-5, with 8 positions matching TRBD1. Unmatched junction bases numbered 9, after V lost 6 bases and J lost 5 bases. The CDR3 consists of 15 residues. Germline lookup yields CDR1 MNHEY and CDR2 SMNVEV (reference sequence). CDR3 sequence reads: CASRSTGTGYQPQHF. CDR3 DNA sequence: TGTGCCAGCAGATCCACCGGGACAGGATATCAGCCCCAGCATTTT.

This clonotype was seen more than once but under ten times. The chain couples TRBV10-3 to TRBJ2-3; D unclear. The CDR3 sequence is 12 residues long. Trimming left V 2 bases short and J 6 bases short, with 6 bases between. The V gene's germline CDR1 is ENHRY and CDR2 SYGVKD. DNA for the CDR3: TGTGCCATCAGTGAGGGGCAGGATACGCAGTATTTT. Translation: CAISEGQDTQYF.

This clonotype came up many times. The CDR3 is CASSLFGALGVETQYF. CDR3 sequence (DNA): TGTGCCAGCAGCTTGTTCGGAGCTCTTGGGGTCGAGACCCAGTACTTC. The chain uses TRBV5-6 and TRBJ2-5; no firm D call. The CDR3 contains 16 residues. V was pared by 1 base and J by 5 bases, with 18 bases between. The germline gives CDR1 SGHDT, CDR2 YYEEEE.